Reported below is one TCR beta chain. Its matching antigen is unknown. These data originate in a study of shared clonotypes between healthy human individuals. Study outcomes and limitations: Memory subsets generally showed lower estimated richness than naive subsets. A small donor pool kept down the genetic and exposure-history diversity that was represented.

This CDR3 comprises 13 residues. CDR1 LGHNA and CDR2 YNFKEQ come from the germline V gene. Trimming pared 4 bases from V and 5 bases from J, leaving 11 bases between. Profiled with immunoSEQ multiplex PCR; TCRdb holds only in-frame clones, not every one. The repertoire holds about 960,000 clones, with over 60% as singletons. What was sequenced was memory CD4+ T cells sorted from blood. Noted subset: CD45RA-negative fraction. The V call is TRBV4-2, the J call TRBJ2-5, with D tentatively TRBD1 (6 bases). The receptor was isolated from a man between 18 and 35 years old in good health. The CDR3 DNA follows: TGTGCCAGCAGCCGCCCAGGGGTCGAGACCCAGTACTTC. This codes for CASSRPGVETQYF.